The clone carrying this TCR beta chain was seen a handful of times. Using immunoSEQ multiplex PCR, the repertoire was profiled, and TCRdb retains in-frame clones only, with some absent. Of around 140,000 clones detected, 80% appear once; the ten largest clones hold roughly 3.6%. The sample comes from a study of blood T cell repertoires in COVID-19. Looking at the study overall: Sites across the United States, Italy and Spain contributed samples from acute and convalescent COVID-19. In each case, the material was cDNA or gDNA derived from T cells, B-cell-depleted T cells, or PBMCs.

Losses at the gene ends were 5 bases for V and 7 bases for J; bases not matched to a gene: 9. Germline-derived CDR1 and CDR2 are SGHAT and FQNNGV. There are 14 residues in the CDR3. Sequencing used peripheral blood. This clonotype originated in a man aged 70-80 years who had recovered from COVID-19. This chain uses TRBV11-2 with TRBJ1-1, with TRBD1 identical over 8 bases. The CDR3 DNA is TGTGCCAGCAGCAAGTCCCGGGACAGGATTGAAGCTTTCTTT. This gives the protein CASSKSRDRIEAFF.